These 23 T cell receptor beta chains came from one sample sequenced in a study of beta chain features in type 1 diabetes (dated by TCRdb to the late 2010s). To prepare the library, the immunoSEQ multiplex PCR assay was applied. The entire isolated RNA was reverse transcribed using the High Capacity cDNA Reverse Transcription Kit, and thus expressed TCRB transcripts were sequenced. Not all clones reach the TCRdb copy of this immuneACCESS table, which keeps in-frame sequences only. Checked studies attribute under half of the gap to unresolved V genes and leave the rest unexplained. The table for this sample lists about 140,000 clones; about 9.1% of them were counted only once. Of the sample, 0.5% to 0.65% falls within the top ten clones. Sequencing was carried out using central memory CD4+ T cells from blood. These TCRs come from a woman aged 40 to 50 in good health.

There are a few counts of this clone. This chain links TRBV12-5 with TRBJ2-5, with 9 positions matching TRBD1. V gave up 2 bases and J gave up 4 bases; unmatched junction bases: 5. The CDR3 extends over 15 amino acids. From germline, CDR1 is LGHNT and CDR2 FRNRAP. CDR3 protein: CASGLPGQGGETQYF. The CDR3 nucleotides are TGTGCTAGTGGTTTGCCGGGACAGGGCGGAGAGACCCAGTACTTC.

The V and J genes are TRBV15 and TRBJ2-5; 7 nucleotides match TRBD2. The CDR3 has 14 residues. The J segment lost 3 bases and the V segment lost 5 bases, leaving 6 bases of the junction unmatched. Germline V CDR1 and CDR2: LNHNV, YYDKDF (reference sequence). This CDR3 reads CATSGRAGEETQYF. CDR3 nucleotides: TGTGCCACCAGCGGGAGGGCCGGGGAAGAGACCCAGTACTTC.

The V call is TRBV4-1, the J call TRBJ2-2, with TRBD2 identical over 8 bases. Losses at the gene ends were 5 bases for V and 3 bases for J; bases not matched to a gene: 8. The length of the CDR3 is 16 residues. Germline CDR1 MGHRA, CDR2 YSYEKL. The chain's CDR3 is CASSYTGLAHTGELFF. The CDR3 DNA follows: TGCGCCAGCAGCTATACAGGACTAGCTCACACCGGGGAGCTGTTTTTT.

There are a few counts of this clone. The rearrangement joins TRBV5-4 to TRBJ1-1; 7 nucleotides align to TRBD1. Trimming cost V 1 base and J 4 bases; bases outside gene matches: 10. The CDR3 is 16 amino acids. Germline CDR1 is SGHNT and CDR2 is YYREEE (reference sequence). CDR3 loop: CASSLIGGGLGTEAFF. The DNA of the CDR3 is TGTGCCAGCAGCTTGATTGGAGGGGGCCTTGGCACTGAAGCTTTCTTT.

This chain connects TRBV28 to TRBJ2-2; a weak D match, TRBD2 (6 bases). Germline V gene sequence: CDR1 MDHEN, CDR2 SYDVKM. The V end was cut by 8 bases, the J end by 6 bases, with 22 bases between. The length of the CDR3 is 16 residues. The CDR3 protein is CASGFGGSNRAGELFF. The CDR3 DNA reads TGTGCCAGCGGCTTTGGGGGGAGCAACCGGGCCGGGGAGCTGTTTTTT.

This clone has more than one count but fewer than ten. The CDR3 spells CASRESGLAGEETQYF. The DNA of the CDR3 is TGTGCCAGCAGGGAGTCAGGACTAGCGGGGGAAGAGACCCAGTACTTC. The J gene is TRBJ2-5, the V gene TRBV2; TRBD2 matches at 13 bases. The CDR3 spans 16 residues. Germline V gives CDR1 SNHLY, CDR2 FYNNEI. V shed 6 bases, J shed 3 bases, and the junction held 7 bases outside the gene matches.

V is TRBV18 and J is TRBJ2-7; 9 bases align to TRBD1. The CDR3 extends over 15 amino acids. V was clipped by 6 bases and J by 0 bases; unmatched bases: 6. Per the germline V gene, CDR1 is KGHSH and CDR2 is LQKENI. CDR3 loop: CASSPGQGSSYEQYF. The DNA of the CDR3 is TGTGCCAGCTCCCCGGGACAGGGAAGCTCCTACGAGCAGTACTTC.

The table lists this clone with a few counts. This chain links TRBV6-1 with TRBJ1-1; the D is unclear. The CDR3 sequence is 11 residues long. The germline gives CDR1 MNHNS, CDR2 SASEGT. The V and J ends lost 5 bases and 6 bases respectively, with 7 bases between them. CDR3: CASSQTPEAFF. Here the CDR3 DNA reads TGTGCCAGCAGTCAAACTCCTGAAGCTTTCTTT.

V is TRBV27 and J is TRBJ2-3; D remains ambiguous. V was shortened by 3 bases and J by 0 bases, with 7 bases between the two germline ends. From germline, CDR1 is MNHEY and CDR2 SMNVEV (reference sequence). This CDR3 contains 14 residues. CDR3 amino acids: CASSFSTSTDTQYF. CDR3 DNA: TGTGCCAGCAGTTTTTCCACAAGCACAGATACGCAGTATTTT.

This clone was recorded a few times. This chain connects TRBV19 to TRBJ1-4; 8 bases match TRBD1. Per germline, CDR1 LNHDA and CDR2 SQIVND (reference sequence). V lost 5 bases to trimming and J lost 7 bases; unmatched junction nucleotides: 9. This CDR3 has 15 amino acids. CDR3 sequence reads: CASSPSGQGGEKLFF. For the CDR3, the DNA is TGTGCCAGTAGTCCTTCTGGACAGGGAGGTGAAAAACTGTTTTTT.

The V call is TRBV5-1, the J call TRBJ2-5, with TRBD2 matching 11 bases. The V and J ends lost 3 bases and 3 bases, in that order; junction bases with no gene match: 4. This CDR3 region has 15 residues. Germline lookup yields CDR1 SGHRS and CDR2 YFSETQ. The CDR3 region has the DNA TGCGCCAGCAGCTCAATGACTAGCGGGGAAGAGACCCAGTACTTC. It yields the protein CASSSMTSGEETQYF.

Only a few counts were recorded for this clone. This chain connects TRBV7-2 to TRBJ1-2, with D possibly matching TRBD1 (5 bases). Trimming pared 5 bases from V and 7 bases from J, leaving 11 bases between. The CDR3 length is 12 residues. CDR1 is SGHTA, CDR2 FQGNSA, per germline. The CDR3 loop is CASSADSFGYTF. The CDR3, as DNA: TGTGCCAGCAGCGCAGACAGTTTTGGCTACACCTTC.

Many counts were recorded for this clone. J is TRBJ1-5 and V is TRBV7-2, with D hard to call. V was shortened by 5 bases and J by 4 bases, with 15 bases between the two germline ends. The CDR3 has 15 amino acids. CDR1 and CDR2 (germline): SGHTA, FQGNSA. CDR3 residues: CASSPPRRSNQPQHF. The CDR3 DNA sequence: TGTGCCAGCAGCCCCCCCCGGAGGAGTAATCAGCCCCAGCATTTT. Drawing the rest from reference TRBV7-2 and TRBJ1-5, the complete variable domain is GAGVSQSPSNKVTEKGKDVELRCDPISGHTALYWYRQSLGQGLEFLIYFQGNSAPDKSGLPSDRFSAERTGGSVSTLTIQRTQQEDSAVYLCASSPPRRSNQPQHFGDGTRLSIL.

This clone was seen a handful of times. The V gene is TRBV19, the J gene TRBJ2-5; 12 nucleotides align to TRBD1. This CDR3 region has 15 residues. CDR1 and CDR2 from the germline V gene are LNHDA and SQIVND (reference sequence). V dropped 5 bases and J dropped 6; count of bases not matched to a gene: 7. The CDR3 spells CASSYGTGGVKTQYF. The CDR3 DNA reads TGTGCCAGTAGTTACGGGACAGGGGGCGTGAAGACCCAGTACTTC.

The chain is built from TRBV9 and TRBJ2-3; TRBD2 matches 13 bases. Germline lookup yields CDR1 SGDLS and CDR2 YYNGEE. Germline trimming cut 4 bases from V and 6 bases from J; bases unmatched to any gene: 5. The CDR3 extends over 15 amino acids. DNA for the CDR3: TGTGCCAGCAGCCAACTAGCGGGGGGGCCGGATACGCAGTATTTT. Encoded protein: CASSQLAGGPDTQYF. The full variable domain, rest sourced from reference TRBV9 and TRBJ2-3, is DSGVTQTPKHLITATGQRVTLRCSPRSGDLSVYWYQQSLDQGLQFLIQYYNGEERAKGNILERFSAQQFPDLHSELNLSSLELGDSALYFCASSQLAGGPDTQYFGPGTRLTVL.

In this sample, this clone turned up a few times. J is TRBJ2-7 and V is TRBV6-5, with D tentatively TRBD2 (6 bases). Germline V gene data show CDR1 as MNHEY and CDR2 as SVGAGI. The CDR3 sequence is 13 residues long. V lost 2 bases and J lost 3, with 8 bases in between. CDR3 region: CASSYPGSYEQYF. The CDR3 region has the DNA TGTGCCAGCAGTTACCCCGGGAGCTACGAGCAGTACTTC.

The rearrangement uses TRBV11-2 and TRBJ2-2; TRBD1 is a possible D gene (7 bases). The CDR3 runs 15 residues. The germline V gene has CDR1 SGHAT and CDR2 FQNNGV. V dropped 5 bases and J dropped 3 bases, with 13 bases sitting between them. The CDR3 region has the DNA TGTGCCAGCAGCGGAGGGGGCCGGTACACCGGGGAGCTGTTTTTT. As protein: CASSGGGRYTGELFF.

Many counts were recorded for this clone. The gene calls are TRBV29-1 and TRBJ2-5; no reliable D call. Per germline, CDR1 SQVTM and CDR2 ANQGSEA. Trimming stripped 4 bases from V and 5 bases from J, with 14 bases between. The CDR3 totals 13 residues. For the CDR3, the DNA is TGCAGCGTTGGTGGGCAGGTCGACGAGACCCAGTACTTC. Protein: CSVGGQVDETQYF. Variable domain in full (rest from reference TRBV29-1 and TRBJ2-5): SAVISQKPSRDICQRGTSLTIQCQVDSQVTMMFWYRQQPGQSLTLIATANQGSEATYESGFVIDKFPISRPNLTFSTLTVSNMSPEDSSIYLCSVGGQVDETQYFGPGTRLLVL.

This clone was seen many times. This chain connects TRBV7-8 to TRBJ2-2; the match to TRBD2 covers 8 bases. V lost 2 bases and J lost 8; bases outside the gene matches: 7. The CDR3 has 15 amino acids. Looked up from germline, CDR1 is SGHVS and CDR2 is FQNEAQ. In DNA, the CDR3 is TGTGCCAGCAGCTTAAGCCGGGGGGGCCTTGGGGAGCTGTTTTTT. Translating gives CASSLSRGGLGELFF.

The J gene is TRBJ2-5, the V gene TRBV4-3, with D unresolved. V was shortened by 0 bases and J by 7 bases, with 12 bases between the two germline ends. CDR1 is LGHNA and CDR2 is YSLEER in the germline V gene. The CDR3 consists of 14 residues. The CDR3 loop reads CASSQEPGAMTQYF. The DNA for the CDR3 is TGCGCCAGCAGCCAAGAACCAGGCGCCATGACCCAGTACTTC.

This clone was recorded at least ten times. This chain links TRBV23-1 with TRBJ1-5; 7 bases line up with TRBD1. TRBV23-1 is placed among ORFs of uncertain function. CDR3 length equals 16 residues. Trimming cost V 3 bases and J 1 base; bases outside gene matches: 6. CDR3 bases: TGCGCCAGCAGTCACCCGACAGGGACGAGCAATCAGCCCCAGCATTTT. Amino acids: CASSHPTGTSNQPQHF.

V and J are TRBV5-6 and TRBJ2-5; a weak D match, TRBD1 (6 bases). Trimming shortened V by 3 bases and J by 1 base, and 13 bases separated the two germline ends. CDR1 is SGHDT, CDR2 YYEEEE, per germline. The CDR3 runs 15 residues. CDR3: CASSWLNRVQETQYF. CDR3 DNA: TGTGCCAGCAGCTGGTTAAACAGGGTCCAAGAGACCCAGTACTTC. The variable domain in full, with the rest retrieved from reference TRBV5-6 and TRBJ2-5, is DAGVTQSPTHLIKTRGQQVTLRCSPKSGHDTVSWYQQALGQGPQFIFQYYEEEERQRGNFPDRFSGHQFPNYSSELNVNALLLGDSALYLCASSWLNRVQETQYFGPGTRLLVL.

This clone was observed many times. The V call is TRBV27, the J call TRBJ2-3; D gene unclear. The CDR3 spans 12 residues. Trimming cost V 5 bases and J 2 bases, with 5 bases left between them. Germline values: CDR1 MNHEY, CDR2 SMNVEV (reference sequence). The CDR3 sequence is CASSPNTDTQYF. In DNA form, the CDR3 reads TGTGCCAGCAGTCCAAACACAGATACGCAGTATTTT.